These 23 T cell receptor beta chains originate from one sample sequenced in a study of blood T cell repertoires in COVID-19. Using immunoSEQ multiplex PCR, the repertoire was profiled, and TCRdb retains in-frame clones only, with some absent. Of about 140,000 clones in the sample, 85% to 90% were seen once. The sample taken for sequencing was peripheral blood. The receptors here all came from a woman aged 60 to 75 with acute or convalescent COVID-19.

The rearrangement uses TRBV7-2 and TRBJ2-1; D may be TRBD2 (6 bases). Trimming took off 0 bases at V and 5 bases at J, with 17 bases between the two ends. The CDR3 extends over 17 amino acids. Germline values: CDR1 SGHTA, CDR2 FQGNSA. The CDR3: CASSLARLRGLNNEQFF. The CDR3 DNA is TGTGCCAGCAGCTTAGCTCGTCTGCGGGGCCTGAACAATGAGCAGTTCTTC.

This chain uses TRBV30 with TRBJ1-5, with 7 bases identical to TRBD1. V lost 4 bases, J lost 2 bases, and 5 bases stayed unmatched. Germline V gene sequence: CDR1 GTSNPN, CDR2 SVGIG (reference sequence). The CDR3 runs 14 residues. CDR3 DNA sequence: TGTGCCTGGAAAGAGACAGGGCGCAATCAGCCCCAGCATTTT. Amino acids: CAWKETGRNQPQHF.

The chain employs TRBV29-1 and TRBJ2-3; maybe TRBD1 (6 bases). The CDR3 has 14 amino acids. CDR1 SQVTM and CDR2 ANQGSEA come from the germline V gene. Trimming removed 3 bases from V and 11 bases from J, with 21 bases in between. CDR3 sequence: CSVEVGAGSGEQYF. CDR3 nucleotides: TGCAGCGTTGAGGTGGGGGCCGGTTCAGGGGAGCAGTATTTT.

The chain is built from TRBV30 and TRBJ2-7, with TRBD2 identical over 8 bases. Germline CDR1 is GTSNPN and CDR2 is SVGIG (reference sequence). This CDR3 comprises 15 residues. V lost 5 bases, J lost 3 bases, and 12 bases stayed unmatched. The CDR3 here is CAWGASLADFYEQYF. The CDR3 DNA follows: TGTGCCTGGGGGGCTTCACTAGCGGATTTCTACGAGCAGTACTTC.

Worth noting for this clone: Other nucleotide sequences in the sample specify the same CDR3. This rearrangement joins TRBV6-5 to TRBJ2-1; the match to TRBD2 covers 13 bases. CDR1 is MNHEY and CDR2 is SVGAGI in the germline V gene. The CDR3 length is 15 residues. V gave up 6 bases and J gave up 4 bases; unmatched junction bases: 3. The CDR3 bases are TGTGCCAGCAGCTCACTAGCGGGGGGGTACAATGAGCAGTTCTTC. Amino acids: CASSSLAGGYNEQFF.

The J gene is TRBJ2-1, the V gene TRBV5-1, with TRBD1 as a possible D gene (6 bases). The germline V gene has CDR1 SGHRS and CDR2 YFSETQ. This CDR3 has 15 residues. V was trimmed by 2 bases and J by 5 bases, leaving 14 bases between them. CDR3 sequence: CASSFAGAFNNEQFF. The CDR3 DNA reads TGCGCCAGCAGCTTTGCAGGGGCCTTTAACAATGAGCAGTTCTTC.

V usage is TRBV28 and J usage is TRBJ2-7; D is uncertain. The V end was cut by 5 bases, the J end by 2 bases, with 13 bases between. Germline lookup yields CDR1 MDHEN and CDR2 SYDVKM. The CDR3 has 14 amino acids. The CDR3, as DNA: TGTGCCAGCAGTCGAGATGTCCCGACCTACGAGCAGTACTTC. Translating it yields CASSRDVPTYEQYF.

The chain is built from TRBV6-5 and TRBJ2-2, with 7 bases that match TRBD1. The germline V gene encodes CDR1 MNHEY and CDR2 SVGAGI. Unmatched junction bases numbered 6, after V lost 6 bases and J lost 2 bases. CDR3 length equals 15 residues. CDR3 loop: CASRVGTANTGELFF. For the CDR3, the DNA is TGTGCCAGCAGAGTAGGGACAGCAAACACCGGGGAGCTGTTTTTT.

V gene TRBV30 combines with J gene TRBJ1-2, with D possibly TRBD1 on 5 matching bases. CDR3 size: 13 residues. The V gene's germline CDR1 is GTSNPN and CDR2 SVGIG (reference sequence). V lost 5 bases and J lost 8, with 18 bases in between. This CDR3 reads CAWSGTRLMGYTF. The CDR3 nucleotides read TGTGCCTGGTCCGGGACTCGACTAATGGGCTACACCTTC.

This chain connects TRBV18 to TRBJ2-5; D is unclear. There are 13 residues in the CDR3. Trimming stripped 3 bases from V and 3 bases from J, with 8 bases between. Germline V lookup: CDR1 KGHSH, CDR2 LQKENI. The CDR3 DNA follows: TGTGCCAGCTCACCCCGACTGGAAGAGACCCAGTACTTC. It specifies CASSPRLEETQYF.

The rearrangement joins TRBV12-5 to TRBJ1-6; D uncertain. Looked up from germline, CDR1 is LGHNT and CDR2 is FRNRAP. This CDR3 spans 12 amino acids. The V end was cut by 5 bases, the J end by 9 bases, with 8 bases between. The CDR3 is CASGPLFSPLHF. The CDR3 nucleotides read TGTGCTAGTGGTCCCCTCTTTTCACCCCTCCACTTT.

The V and J genes are TRBV2 and TRBJ1-3, with 7 bases identical to TRBD1. The germline V gene encodes CDR1 SNHLY and CDR2 FYNNEI. Trimming at V came to 1 base and at J to 1 base, leaving 10 bases not matched to a gene. This CDR3 spans 18 amino acids. Here the CDR3 reads CASSEGRRGLGSGNTIYF. The CDR3 DNA is TGTGCCAGCAGTGAAGGAAGGAGGGGGCTCGGGTCTGGAAACACCATATATTTT.

The gene calls are TRBV9 and TRBJ2-1; 9 bases map to TRBD1. This CDR3 is 14 amino acids long. V was clipped by 2 bases and J by 12 bases; unmatched bases: 9. Germline V lookup: CDR1 SGDLS, CDR2 YYNGEE. This CDR3 reads CASSVGTGTRGQFF. The CDR3 nucleotides read TGTGCCAGCAGCGTCGGGACAGGGACCCGTGGGCAGTTCTTC.

The V call is TRBV5-1, the J call TRBJ2-5; unclear D gene. Trimming shortened V by 3 bases and J by 0 bases, and 3 bases separated the two germline ends. The CDR3 has 12 amino acids. Germline V gene data show CDR1 as SGHRS and CDR2 as YFSETQ. The CDR3: CASSSYQETQYF. In DNA form, the CDR3 reads TGCGCCAGCAGCTCTTACCAAGAGACCCAGTACTTC.

Only one count was recorded for this clone. The rearrangement uses TRBV4-3 and TRBJ1-2; D may be TRBD1 (6 bases). The germline V and J ends were trimmed by 0 bases and 4 bases, with 12 bases remaining between them. The V gene's germline CDR1 is LGHNA and CDR2 YSLEER. The CDR3 is 15 amino acids. This chain's CDR3 is CASSQDRDRFYGYTF. In DNA form, the CDR3 reads TGCGCCAGCAGCCAAGATCGCGACAGGTTCTATGGCTACACCTTC.

The V call is TRBV11-3, the J call TRBJ1-4, with unresolved D. The germline V gene has CDR1 SGHNT and CDR2 YENEEA. The CDR3 consists of 14 residues. V shed 4 bases and J shed 5 bases, with 11 bases lying between them. CDR3 nucleotides: TGTGCCAGCAGCTCGCGGAGGTCGAATGAAAAACTGTTTTTT. Translated: CASSSRRSNEKLFF.

The genes are TRBV6-5 and TRBJ2-7; tentative D call: TRBD1 (5 bases). Germline lookup yields CDR1 MNHEY and CDR2 SVGAGI. Deletions cut 7 bases from V and 0 bases from J, with 16 bases between. This CDR3 contains 15 residues. CDR3 DNA sequence: TGTGCCAGCACCCCTGGGGCCGGAGTCTCCTACGAGCAGTACTTC. Its protein is CASTPGAGVSYEQYF.

This clone was observed a single time. J is TRBJ1-2 and V is TRBV3-1 (or the pseudogene TRBV3-2), with D maybe TRBD1 (6 bases). CDR1 is LGHDT and CDR2 is YNNKEL in the germline V gene (reference sequence). The CDR3 length is 13 residues. V lost 5 bases and J 2 bases, leaving 9 bases between the germline ends. The CDR3 loop is CASSAQGNYGYTF. The CDR3 DNA sequence: TGTGCCAGCAGCGCACAGGGAAACTATGGCTACACCTTC.

The chain employs TRBV9 and TRBJ2-3; a weak D match, TRBD1 (6 bases). The V end was cut by 4 bases, the J end by 7 bases, with 16 bases between. From germline, CDR1 is SGDLS and CDR2 YYNGEE. The CDR3 is made up of 14 amino acids. CDR3 sequence (DNA): TGTGCCAGCAGCTTCCAGGGGACCCACAATACGCAGTATTTT. Translation: CASSFQGTHNTQYF.

The chain recombines TRBV3-1 (or the pseudogene TRBV3-2) with TRBJ2-3; D may be TRBD2 (6 bases). Germline V CDR1 and CDR2: LGHDT, YNNKEL (reference sequence). V gave up 1 base and J gave up 3 bases, with 8 bases separating them. This CDR3 comprises 14 residues. As DNA, the CDR3 is TGTGCCAGCAGCCAAGTAAGCGGGACAGATACGCAGTATTTT. Translated: CASSQVSGTDTQYF.

This chain links TRBV18 with TRBJ2-7, with TRBD1 matching 9 bases. CDR3 length: 15 amino acids. In germline, CDR1 is KGHSH, CDR2 LQKENI. V shed 4 bases and J 2 bases; nucleotides not matched to a gene: 6. The CDR3 loop is CASSRGTGLPYEQYF. CDR3 coding DNA: TGTGCCAGCTCACGCGGGACAGGGTTGCCCTACGAGCAGTACTTC.

The DNA for the CDR3 is TGTGCCAGCAGCCCGAGAAGAGCCTCGGGTGAGCAGTTCTTC. Its translation is CASSPRRASGEQFF. This rearrangement joins TRBV7-2 to TRBJ2-1; no definite D call. V gave up 5 bases and J gave up 9 bases, with 17 bases separating them. This CDR3 has 14 amino acids. The germline V gene encodes CDR1 SGHTA and CDR2 FQGNSA.

This clone showed up just once. This rearrangement joins TRBV4-2 to TRBJ2-3; 7 nucleotides align to TRBD1. V was pared by 4 bases and J by 0 bases, with 13 bases of the junction left unmatched. The CDR3 contains 18 residues. Germline CDR1 is LGHNA and CDR2 is YNFKEQ. CDR3 sequence (DNA): TGTGCCAGCAGCCCAAGAACCAGGACAGGTCCTAGCACAGATACGCAGTATTTT. Translated, it gives CASSPRTRTGPSTDTQYF.